Listed here is a single T cell receptor (beta chain). Its antigen remains unknown. At one boundary the junction diverges from the germline segment, which might be a read error. Additional DNA sequences in this sample encode the identical CDR3. The data derive from a study of shared clonotypes between healthy human individuals. Sequenced by immunoSEQ multiplex PCR; TCRdb stores in-frame clones only, minus some. This sample has millions of clones; over 85% occur once, and the top ten carry under 0.15%. Looked up from germline, CDR1 is SGHRS and CDR2 is YFSETQ. This CDR3 comprises 14 residues. Study findings and constraints: A handful of donors showed sharing of 4.5% to 5% of naive CD4 clonotypes. Generally, estimated richness proved larger in naive subsets than it did in memory subsets.

The chain has TRBV5-1 and TRBJ1-5, with D perhaps TRBD1 (6 bases). The sequence came from a young man in good health. Sequencing input: naive CD4+ T cells sorted from blood. Subset described: CD45RA+ positively selected. CDR3 sequence: CASSLSGGNQPQHF. The CDR3 coding sequence is TGCGCCAGCAGCTTAAGTGGGGGCAACCAGCCCCAGCATTTT. Combining the CDR3 with reference TRBV5-1 and TRBJ1-5 gives the whole variable domain KAGVTQTPRYLIKTRGQQVTLSCSPISGHRSVSWYQQTPGQGLQFLFEYFSETQRNKGNFPGRFSGRQFSNSRSEMNVSTLELGDSALYLCASSLSGGNQPQHFGDGTRLSIL.